The 13 T cell receptor beta chains below were found in one sample sequenced in a study of CXCR3-negative and CXCR3-positive naive CD8 T cells. Study findings and constraints: TRB CDR3s of CXCR3-positive naive cells were more hydrophobic than those of CXCR3-negative naive cells.

The authors prepared UMI-labeled TRB cDNA libraries by 5' RACE. From the 5' RACE reads, TCRdb lists one entry per CDR3 protein and no DNA. This repertoire includes about 150,000 distinct CDR3 sequences. What these receptors recognize is not known. The source material was naive CXCR3+ CD8+ T cells from blood. The subset: CD45RO-CCR7+CD27+CD95- naive CD8+ T cells expressing CXCR3 (TNR3+). These receptor sequences come from a human donor in good health. Some clones in this sample may be carry-over from other donors' samples.

CDR3 loop: CASSLSGRTYISEQYF. The chain has TRBV7-2 and TRBJ2-7; TCRdb outputs TRBD1, but without DNA this stays unchecked. CDR1 is SGHTA, CDR2 FQGNSA, per germline. The CDR3 extends over 16 amino acids.

The V gene is TRBV29-1, the J gene TRBJ2-7; checking the TCRdb D call of TRBD1 is not possible without DNA. CDR1 and CDR2 (germline): SQVTM, ANQGSEA. The CDR3 length is 12 residues. The CDR3 is CSVVTGSYEQYF.

The chain has TRBV11-2 and TRBJ2-1; checking the TCRdb D call of TRBD2 is not possible without DNA. CDR1 is SGHAT, CDR2 FQNNGV, per germline. The CDR3 has 17 residues. CDR3 loop: CASSPRISGGGYNEQFF.

The rearrangement joins TRBV28 to TRBJ2-1; TCRdb designates TRBD1, a call that cannot be tested without DNA. CDR1 and CDR2 from the germline V gene are MDHEN and SYDVKM. This CDR3 comprises 15 residues. CDR3: CASSPTGLSYNEQFF.

J is TRBJ2-5 and V is TRBV7-9; there is no DNA to check the TCRdb D call of TRBD1. Germline V gives CDR1 SEHNR, CDR2 FQNEAQ (reference sequence). This CDR3 contains 15 residues. The CDR3 here is CASSLRGQVRETQYF.

The V gene is TRBV12-3 or TRBV12-4, the J gene TRBJ2-5. CDR3 length: 13 amino acids. CDR3 amino acids: CASSLLLQETQYF.

This chain connects TRBV20-1 to TRBJ2-7. Germline V gene sequence: CDR1 DFQATT, CDR2 SNEGSKA (reference sequence). This CDR3 is built from 12 residues. The CDR3 reads CSARVLAGEQYF.

The genes are TRBV28 and TRBJ2-5; there is no DNA to check the TCRdb D call of TRBD1. The CDR3 runs 17 residues. Germline CDR1 MDHEN, CDR2 SYDVKM. CDR3 region: CASSDQDRGLRTETQYF.

The chain joins TRBV7-6 to TRBJ1-1. The germline CDR1 and CDR2 sequences are SGHVS and FNYEAQ. The CDR3 runs to 14 residues. The CDR3 reads CASSSSGGGTEAFF.

V and J are TRBV7-9 and TRBJ1-6. Germline CDR1 SEHNR, CDR2 FQNEAQ (reference sequence). The CDR3 is 15 amino acids. CDR3 region: CASSLVQDGNSPLHF.

This chain uses TRBV7-9 with TRBJ1-1; the D call of TRBD1 rests on TCRdb alone, since no DNA is present to check it. Germline V gives CDR1 SEHNR, CDR2 FQNEAQ (reference sequence). This CDR3 contains 16 residues. CDR3: CASSYGTGVRHTEAFF.

The V gene is TRBV18, the J gene TRBJ1-1. Germline values: CDR1 KGHSH, CDR2 LQKENI. This CDR3 has 15 amino acids. The CDR3 sequence: CASSPSGPKTPEAFF.

The chain employs TRBV6-6 and TRBJ2-2; the D gene TCRdb calls, TRBD1, cannot be checked with no DNA. Germline V gene data show CDR1 as MNHNY and CDR2 as SVGAGI (reference sequence). This CDR3 is 16 amino acids long. CDR3 sequence reads: CASSITTGEAGGELFF.